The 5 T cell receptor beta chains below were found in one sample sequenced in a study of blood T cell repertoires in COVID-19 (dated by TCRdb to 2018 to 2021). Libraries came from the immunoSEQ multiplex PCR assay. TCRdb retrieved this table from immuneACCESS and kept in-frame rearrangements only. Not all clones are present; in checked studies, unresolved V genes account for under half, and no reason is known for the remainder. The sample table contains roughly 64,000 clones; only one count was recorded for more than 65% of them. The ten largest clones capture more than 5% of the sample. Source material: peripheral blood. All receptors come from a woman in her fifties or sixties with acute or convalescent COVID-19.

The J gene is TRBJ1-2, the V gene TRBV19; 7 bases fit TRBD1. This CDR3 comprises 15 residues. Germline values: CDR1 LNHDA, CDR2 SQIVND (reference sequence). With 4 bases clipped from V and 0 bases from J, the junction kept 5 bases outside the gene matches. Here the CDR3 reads CASSNRQGPNYGYTF. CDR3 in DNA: TGTGCCAGTAGTAACCGACAGGGACCTAACTATGGCTACACCTTC.

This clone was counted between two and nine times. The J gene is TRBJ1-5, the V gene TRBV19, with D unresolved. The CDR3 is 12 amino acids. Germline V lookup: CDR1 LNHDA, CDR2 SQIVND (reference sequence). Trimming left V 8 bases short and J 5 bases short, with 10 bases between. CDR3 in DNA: TGTGCCAGTCGGGAGGCCGATCAGCCCCAGCATTTT. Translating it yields CASREADQPQHF.

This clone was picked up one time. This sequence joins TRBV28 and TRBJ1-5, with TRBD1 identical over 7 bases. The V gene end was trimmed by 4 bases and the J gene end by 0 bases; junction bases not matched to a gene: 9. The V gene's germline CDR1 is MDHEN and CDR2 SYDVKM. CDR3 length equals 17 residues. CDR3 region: CASSSHGTDDSNQPQHF. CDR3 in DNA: TGTGCCAGCAGTTCCCACGGGACAGACGATAGCAATCAGCCCCAGCATTTT.

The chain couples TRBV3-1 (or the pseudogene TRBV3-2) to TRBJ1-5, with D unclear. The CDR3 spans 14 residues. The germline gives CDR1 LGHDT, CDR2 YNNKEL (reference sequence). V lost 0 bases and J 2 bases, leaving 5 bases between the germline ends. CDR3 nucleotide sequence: TGTGCCAGCAGCCAAGACCCGGGCAATCAGCCCCAGCATTTT. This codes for CASSQDPGNQPQHF.

The CDR3 DNA is TGTGCCAGCAGTCCCGACCGGAGGAACACTGAAGCTTTCTTT. Protein: CASSPDRRNTEAFF. The rearrangement uses TRBV2 and TRBJ1-1, with D unresolved. The CDR3 loop spans 14 amino acids. CDR1 is SNHLY and CDR2 is FYNNEI in the germline V gene. Trimming left V 5 bases short and J 1 base short, with 11 bases between.